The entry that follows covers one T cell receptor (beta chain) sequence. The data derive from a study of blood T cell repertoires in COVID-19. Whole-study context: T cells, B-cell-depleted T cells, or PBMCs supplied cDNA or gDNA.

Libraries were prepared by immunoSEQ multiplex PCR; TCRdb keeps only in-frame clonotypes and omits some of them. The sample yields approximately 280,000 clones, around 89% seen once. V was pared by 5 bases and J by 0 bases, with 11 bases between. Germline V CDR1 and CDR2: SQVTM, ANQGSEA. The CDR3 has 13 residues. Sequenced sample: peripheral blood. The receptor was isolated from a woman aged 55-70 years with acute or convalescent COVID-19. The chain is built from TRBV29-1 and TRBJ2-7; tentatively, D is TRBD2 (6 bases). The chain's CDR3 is CSVRPGLSYEQYF. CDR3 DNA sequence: TGCAGCGTTCGCCCGGGACTCTCCTACGAGCAGTACTTC.